These 25 T cell receptor beta chains share one sample of origin, sequenced in a study of blood T cells in healthy people across ages. A second PCR of 7 to 11 cycles used a sample-barcoded 5' primer and a J-beta primer mix. MiXCR, applied by TCRdb to the 5' RACE reads, yields one record per CDR3 protein. The sample includes 870,000 or so distinct CDR3 sequences, around 30% of them seen just once. Sequenced sample: blood. The receptors here all came from a woman of 80 years or more in good health.

Comment on this clonotype: This may be a read error, as it is one base from a much larger clone. The J gene is TRBJ2-7, the V gene TRBV11-2, with 7 bases matching TRBD1. This CDR3 spans 14 amino acids. The V and J ends lost 5 bases and 7 bases, in that order; junction bases with no gene match: 11. Germline V gene sequence: CDR1 SGHAT, CDR2 FQNNGV. The CDR3 DNA reads as TGTGCCAGCAGCACGGGGACAGTCTACAATGAGCAGTACTTC. Encoded protein: CASSTGTVYNEQYF.

This clonotype was recorded many times. The chain is built from TRBV20-1 and TRBJ1-2; 8 bases agree with TRBD1. The V segment lost 1 base and the J segment 4 bases; nucleotides outside the gene matches: 5. Germline lookup yields CDR1 DFQATT and CDR2 SNEGSKA (reference sequence). The CDR3 loop spans 14 amino acids. CDR3 nucleotide sequence: TGCAGTGCTAGAGGACAGGGGATCGGCTATGGCTACACCTTC. Translating it yields CSARGQGIGYGYTF.

The table lists this clonotype with many counts. The chain carries TRBV7-2 and TRBJ2-5; 9 bases agree with TRBD1. The germline V gene has CDR1 SGHTA and CDR2 FQGNSA. The CDR3 totals 16 residues. With V trimmed by 5 bases and J by 4 bases, 11 bases remained unmatched. The CDR3 here is CASSVGQGSRGETQYF. CDR3 DNA: TGTGCCAGCAGCGTGGGACAGGGATCGAGAGGAGAGACCCAGTACTTC.

This clonotype was seen a handful of times. The V and J genes are TRBV20-1 and TRBJ1-6; D perhaps matches TRBD1 (6 bases). V was clipped by 5 bases and J by 15 bases, with 20 bases between them. CDR1 and CDR2 (germline): DFQATT, SNEGSKA (reference sequence). CDR3 size: 13 residues. CDR3 region: CSAPQRDKWRLHF. The DNA for the CDR3 is TGCAGTGCTCCCCAACGGGACAAATGGCGCCTCCACTTT.

This clonotype came up a few times. Since a much larger clone is just one base distant, this may be a read error. The gene calls are TRBV7-2 and TRBJ2-1, with D unclear. The CDR3 runs to 13 residues. V was clipped by 8 bases and J by 5 bases, with 13 bases between them. The germline V gene encodes CDR1 SGHTA and CDR2 FQGNSA. The CDR3 DNA is TGTGCCAGCGCCCGGGTCAGGAACAATGAGCAGTTCTTC. Translated, it gives CASARVRNNEQFF.

This clonotype has more than one count but fewer than ten. Since a much larger clone is just one base distant, this may be a read error. The gene calls are TRBV10-3 and TRBJ2-5; D uncertain. Germline loops: CDR1 ENHRY, CDR2 SYGVKD. The CDR3 totals 14 residues. Trimming took off 6 bases at V and 0 bases at J, with 11 bases between the two ends. The CDR3 region is CAIRESPYQETQYF. The CDR3 DNA reads TGTGCCATCAGGGAGAGTCCGTACCAAGAGACCCAGTACTTC.

About this clonotype: It may be a read error: a sequence one base away is much more abundant. The chain combines TRBV29-1 with TRBJ2-1; 7 nucleotides line up with TRBD1. The J call may be wrong; the DNA end is better matched by TRBJ2-7. In germline, CDR1 is SQVTM, CDR2 ANQGSEA. The CDR3 loop spans 13 amino acids. CDR3 coding DNA: TGCAGCGTTGGACAGGGCAACTACAATGAGCAGTACTTC. This gives the protein CSVGQGNYNEQYF.

This clonotype has ten or more counts. The rearrangement uses TRBV4-1 and TRBJ2-6, with D tentatively TRBD1 or TRBD2 (6 bases each). Trimming took off 6 bases at V and 3 bases at J, with 24 bases between the two ends. The CDR3 is made up of 19 amino acids. In germline, CDR1 is MGHRA, CDR2 YSYEKL. DNA for the CDR3: TGCGCCAGCAGAAAGAGTGTTTTTGGGGGGCAGAATGGGGCCAACGTCCTGACTTTC. Translated: CASRKSVFGGQNGANVLTF.

This chain uses TRBV7-2 with TRBJ2-1; tentatively, D is TRBD2 (7 bases). V was trimmed by 6 bases and J by 4 bases, leaving 13 bases between them. The CDR3 runs 14 residues. CDR1 and CDR2 (germline): SGHTA, FQGNSA. As DNA, the CDR3 is TGTGCCAGCAGTGCGGGGGCGGGATACAATGAGCAGTTCTTC. This codes for CASSAGAGYNEQFF.

The chain has TRBV7-9 and TRBJ2-7; the D gene is possibly TRBD2 (5 bases). The V and J ends lost 5 bases and 2 bases respectively, with 19 bases between them. The CDR3 loop spans 16 amino acids. Germline V gene data show CDR1 as SEHNR and CDR2 as FQNEAQ (reference sequence). The DNA of the CDR3 is TGTGCCAGCAGCAACCCGGGGAGCTCGAGACCCTACGAGCAGTACTTC. Its translation is CASSNPGSSRPYEQYF.

The V call is TRBV11-3, the J call TRBJ2-3; 7 nucleotides agree with TRBD2. The CDR3 totals 16 residues. Per the germline V gene, CDR1 is SGHNT and CDR2 is YENEEA. Germline trimming cut 5 bases from V and 0 bases from J; bases unmatched to any gene: 8. CDR3: CASSVGLAESTDTQYF. Written as DNA, the CDR3 is TGTGCCAGCAGCGTAGGCCTAGCGGAGAGCACAGATACGCAGTATTTT.

The CDR3 protein is CASSSRDRGNNSPLHF. As DNA, the CDR3 is TGTGCCAGCAGCTCCCGGGACAGGGGGAATAATTCACCCCTCCACTTT. V is TRBV7-8 and J is TRBJ1-6; TRBD1 agrees at 11 bases. CDR1 is SGHVS and CDR2 is FQNEAQ in the germline V gene. Losses at the gene ends were 4 bases for V and 5 bases for J; bases not matched to a gene: 4. The CDR3 runs 16 residues.

This clonotype has ten or more counts. The chain joins TRBV27 to TRBJ2-3, with a possible D match to TRBD1 (6 bases). The V gene lost 6 bases and the J gene lost 1 base, with 17 bases spanning the gap. Germline lookup yields CDR1 MNHEY and CDR2 SMNVEV (reference sequence). This CDR3 has 16 amino acids. The CDR3 is CASRRGRDTRTDTQYF. The CDR3, as DNA: TGTGCCAGCAGGCGTGGCCGGGACACACGCACAGATACGCAGTATTTT.

The V gene is TRBV20-1, the J gene TRBJ2-7; D gene uncertain. The CDR3 has 14 residues. Germline loops: CDR1 DFQATT, CDR2 SNEGSKA (reference sequence). Trimming removed 3 bases from V and 3 bases from J, with 15 bases in between. The chain's CDR3 is CSARPILSNYEQYF. CDR3 nucleotides: TGCAGTGCTAGGCCGATCCTTTCAAACTACGAGCAGTACTTC.

This clonotype was detected ten times or more. CDR3 protein: CASSPTFGANEKLFF. The CDR3 region has the DNA TGTGCCAGCAGTCCTACCTTTGGGGCTAATGAAAAACTGTTTTTT. The chain uses TRBV27 and TRBJ1-4; D is uncertain. V gave up 5 bases and J gave up 3 bases, with 13 bases separating them. This CDR3 is built from 15 residues. Germline-derived CDR1 and CDR2 are MNHEY and SMNVEV (reference sequence).

As regards this clonotype: Germline is not matched at one junction end, which may reflect a read error. The chain links TRBV28 to TRBJ1-6, with D possibly matching TRBD1 (6 bases). This CDR3 spans 14 amino acids. The V gene's germline CDR1 is MDHEN and CDR2 SYDVKM. CDR3 coding DNA: TGTGCCAGCAGTTCCGGGACAAATAATTCACTCCTCCACTTT. Protein product: CASSSGTNNSLLHF.

This clonotype has a handful of counts. The J gene is TRBJ1-5, the V gene TRBV6-2 or TRBV6-3; 9 bases are shared with TRBD1. This CDR3 contains 15 residues. Trimming cost V 5 bases and J 3 bases; bases outside gene matches: 5. CDR1 MNHEY and CDR2 SVGEGT come from the germline V gene. The DNA for the CDR3 is TGTGCCAGCAGTACCAACAGGGGGCACAATCAGCCCCAGCATTTT. It is translated as CASSTNRGHNQPQHF.

This clonotype was seen only a few times. This may arise from a read error, as a much more abundant clone is one base away. The rearrangement joins TRBV2 to TRBJ2-1; 8 nucleotides match TRBD1. Judging by the DNA end, TRBJ2-7 fits better; the J call may be wrong. This CDR3 is 15 amino acids long. Germline CDR1 and CDR2: SNHLY and FYNNEI. Here the CDR3 reads CASRGGQGAYNEQYF. Written as DNA, the CDR3 is TGTGCCAGCAGGGGAGGACAGGGTGCCTACAATGAGCAGTACTTC.

The V gene is TRBV9, the J gene TRBJ1-1; D is perhaps TRBD1 (5 bases). The germline gives CDR1 SGDLS, CDR2 YYNGEE. The CDR3 length is 15 residues. V lost 3 bases, J lost 0 bases, and 12 bases lay in between. The CDR3 reads CASSAPRGVNTEAFF. The CDR3 DNA reads as TGTGCCAGCAGCGCCCCACGAGGGGTGAACACTGAAGCTTTCTTT.

The rearrangement joins TRBV6-2 or TRBV6-3 to TRBJ2-2; 10 bases fit TRBD1. CDR1 and CDR2 (germline): MNHEY, SVGEGT. CDR3 size: 15 residues. V was clipped by 7 bases and J by 7 bases; unmatched bases: 9. The CDR3 region is CASTRLGQGSGELFF. The CDR3 DNA reads TGTGCCAGCACCCGCTTGGGACAGGGGAGCGGGGAGCTGTTTTTT.

The chain joins TRBV5-1 to TRBJ2-1, with TRBD2 identical over 7 bases. CDR3 length: 14 amino acids. Trimming at V came to 2 bases and at J to 9 bases, leaving 8 bases not matched to a gene. Germline-derived CDR1 and CDR2 are SGHRS and YFSETQ. CDR3 residues: CASSFSGRESEQFF. DNA of the CDR3: TGCGCCAGCAGCTTCTCTGGGCGGGAGAGTGAGCAGTTCTTC. Full variable domain (rest looked up from reference TRBV5-1 and TRBJ2-1): KAGVTQTPRYLIKTRGQQVTLSCSPISGHRSVSWYQQTPGQGLQFLFEYFSETQRNKGNFPGRFSGRQFSNSRSEMNVSTLELGDSALYLCASSFSGRESEQFFGPGTRLTVL.

This chain connects TRBV4-3 to TRBJ2-6, with 7 bases fitting TRBD1. V lost 4 bases to trimming and J lost 6 bases; unmatched junction nucleotides: 6. The CDR3 has 15 amino acids. Germline CDR1 and CDR2: LGHNA and YSLEER. CDR3 sequence reads: CASSPSQGQANVLTF. As DNA, the CDR3 is TGCGCCAGCAGCCCGTCACAGGGGCAGGCCAACGTCCTGACTTTC.

This clonotype was found many times. J is TRBJ2-5 and V is TRBV20-1; D is undetermined. Trimming took off 4 bases at V and 3 bases at J, with 6 bases between the two ends. The germline gives CDR1 DFQATT, CDR2 SNEGSKA (reference sequence). This CDR3 comprises 11 residues. DNA of the CDR3: TGCAGTGCTAAGAGTGAAGAGACCCAGTACTTC. It yields the protein CSAKSEETQYF.

The chain carries TRBV28 and TRBJ1-4, with a tentative D call TRBD1 (6 bases). Germline V gene data show CDR1 as MDHEN and CDR2 as SYDVKM. Between the trimmed V and J ends, which lost 4 bases and 8 bases, there was a span of 17 bases. This CDR3 region has 15 residues. The CDR3 spells CASSSPGEMKEKLFF. The CDR3 region has the DNA TGTGCCAGCAGTTCCCCAGGGGAGATGAAGGAAAAACTGTTTTTT.

This clonotype was seen many times. The V call is TRBV27, the J call TRBJ1-6, with a possible D match to TRBD1 (6 bases). The CDR3 extends over 16 amino acids. V lost 7 bases to trimming and J lost 6 bases, with 19 bases between them. Germline V gene sequence: CDR1 MNHEY, CDR2 SMNVEV (reference sequence). The CDR3, as DNA: TGTGCCAGCACCTCGGGACAAGGGGGTTTTAATTCACCCCTCCACTTT. Protein: CASTSGQGGFNSPLHF.